Sequencing of this T cell receptor beta chain was carried out in a study of cytomegalovirus exposure and HLA in healthy donors. PCR employed 60 Vbeta and 13 Jbeta primers. Measured with immunoSEQ multiplex PCR; TCRdb has only the in-frame clones, and not every one. This repertoire shows 180,000 or so clones, 80% to 90% found once; its top ten account for approximately 0.8%. Turning to this clone: The antigen remains undetermined.

This CDR3 has 14 amino acids. Per the germline V gene, CDR1 is MNHNS and CDR2 is SASEGT. V shed 5 bases and J 7 bases; nucleotides not matched to a gene: 9. Findings and caveats of the study: Earlier results showed most TCR beta V segments being productive about 90% or about 30% of the time. Per a later analysis, HLA-associated TCR beta chains showed more clonal expansion than other, equally common TCR beta chains. Presence/absence comparisons presumed near-even sequencing depth among donors.

The donors were healthy bone marrow donors. This chain links TRBV6-1 with TRBJ2-7; TRBD2 agrees at 9 bases. The sequenced sample consisted of PBMCs. The TCR sequence derives from a young woman in good health and CMV-seronegative. The CDR3 reads CASSPGSGSEEQYF. The CDR3 DNA reads as TGTGCCAGCAGTCCAGGTAGCGGGAGTGAAGAGCAGTACTTC.